This T cell receptor (beta chain) was recovered during a study of cytomegalovirus exposure and HLA in healthy donors. Study-wide results and caveats: Later on, an analysis showed TCR association rates differing by HLA locus, with DRB1 the most and HLA-C the fewest. The Asian-associated ancestry cluster reportedly had fewer N-insertions than the approximately 700-donor mean in a later analysis. Earlier findings revealed that most TCR beta V segments proved productive either about 87% or about 30% of the time. About 150 TCR beta chains were listed as cytomegalovirus-associated.

CDR1 and CDR2 from the germline V gene are SNHLY and FYNNEI. This CDR3 region has 17 residues. V trimming: 6 bases; J trimming: 1 base; junction bases outside the gene matches: 11. Worth noting for this clone: Its antigen is as yet unknown.

Researchers ran the PCR with 60 Vbeta and 13 Jbeta primers. TCRdb's copy holds only in-frame clones and misses some; the assay was immunoSEQ multiplex PCR. The repertoire holds approximately 110,000 clones, with approximately 79% as singletons. The source is a woman in her forties in good health and CMV-seronegative. The chain combines TRBV2 with TRBJ1-3; 8 bases are shared with TRBD1. The sequencing input was PBMCs. CDR3 in DNA: TGTGCCAGCAGCACTCCGAGACAGGGGTTATCTGGAAACACCATATATTTT. Translating it yields CASSTPRQGLSGNTIYF.